Presented here are 6 T cell receptor beta chains from one specimen sequenced in a study of lymphopenia after photon versus proton radiotherapy. Produced via immunoSEQ multiplex PCR; TCRdb's table is partial and in-frame only. The profile shows under 30,000 clones, 87% of them singletons. The sequenced sample was peripheral blood, obtained from a patient treated with proton-based radiotherapy. These receptor sequences come from a woman in her fifties or sixties with cholangiocarcinoma. Some clones in this sample may be carry-over from other donors' samples.

The CDR3 bases are TGTGCCAGCAGCCCCCAGGGTTCGACAGATACGCAGTATTTT. Residues: CASSPQGSTDTQYF. The V gene is TRBV7-3, the J gene TRBJ2-3, with D maybe TRBD1 (5 bases). This CDR3 is 14 amino acids long. Germline CDR1 and CDR2: SGHTA and FQGTGA. Trimming took 5 bases from V and 3 from J, leaving 12 bases between them.

The chain uses TRBV30 and TRBJ1-1; D perhaps matches TRBD1 (6 bases). Germline V gene data show CDR1 as GTSNPN and CDR2 as SVGIG (reference sequence). The CDR3 is made up of 10 amino acids. The ends were cut back, 5 bases at V and 8 bases at J, with 9 bases in the middle. CDR3 loop: CAWETGEAFF. The CDR3 DNA is TGTGCCTGGGAGACAGGAGAAGCTTTCTTT.

The J gene is TRBJ2-2, the V gene TRBV4-1; 12 bases line up with TRBD1. CDR3 length equals 18 residues. Looked up from germline, CDR1 is MGHRA and CDR2 is YSYEKL. J was trimmed by 6 bases and V by 0 bases; bases with no gene match: 8. The CDR3: CASSQDPGTGGRSGELFF. In DNA form, the CDR3 reads TGCGCCAGCAGCCAAGACCCGGGGACAGGGGGCAGGTCCGGGGAGCTGTTTTTT.

This chain joins TRBV18 and TRBJ1-1, with D possibly matching TRBD1 (6 bases). The CDR3 is made up of 13 amino acids. CDR1 KGHSH and CDR2 LQKENI come from the germline V gene. Trimming left V 0 bases short and J 5 bases short, with 7 bases between. This CDR3 is CASSPPGTTEAFF. For the CDR3, the DNA is TGTGCCAGCTCACCACCAGGGACAACTGAAGCTTTCTTT. The full variable domain, its missing parts supplied by reference TRBV18 and TRBJ1-1, is NAGVMQNPRHLVRRRGQEARLRCSPMKGHSHVYWYRQLPEEGLKFMVYLQKENIIDESGMPKERFSAEFPKEGPSILRIQQVVRGDSAAYFCASSPPGTTEAFFGQGTRLTVV.

The chain recombines TRBV2 with TRBJ2-3; D not resolved. With 1 base removed from V and 3 bases from J, the gap between germline ends came to 11 bases. The CDR3 runs 15 residues. In germline, CDR1 is SNHLY, CDR2 FYNNEI. CDR3 sequence: CASSEEPRWTDTQYF. The CDR3 nucleotides read TGTGCCAGCAGTGAAGAGCCTAGGTGGACAGATACGCAGTATTTT.

This chain uses TRBV19 with TRBJ2-2; a weak D match, TRBD2 (5 bases). Germline-derived CDR1 and CDR2 are LNHDA and SQIVND (reference sequence). The CDR3 has 14 amino acids. V lost 6 bases and J 0 bases, leaving 8 bases between the germline ends. For the CDR3, the DNA is TGTGCCAGTAGAACCGGGGCGAACACCGGGGAGCTGTTTTTT. Protein: CASRTGANTGELFF. The full variable domain, rest sourced from reference TRBV19 and TRBJ2-2, is DGGITQSPKYLFRKEGQNVTLSCEQNLNHDAMYWYRQDPGQGLRLIYYSQIVNDFQKGDIAEGYSVSREKKESFPLTVTSAQKNPTAFYLCASRTGANTGELFFGEGSRLTVL.